This T cell receptor (beta chain) was sequenced for a study of T cell responses to AZD1222 COVID-19 vaccine. The CDR3 totals 13 residues. CDR1 and CDR2 from the germline V gene are ENHRY and SYGVKD. V trimming: 8 bases; J trimming: 5 bases; junction bases outside the gene matches: 7. Sequencing used immunoSEQ multiplex PCR; TCRdb keeps in-frame clones, though not all of them. The sample contains some 130,000 clones, more than 85% of which appear only once. The source material was peripheral blood, sampled on day 0 of AZD1222 vaccination. The sequence was collected from an adult in good health. The rearrangement uses TRBV10-3 and TRBJ2-3; 7 nucleotides match TRBD1. The CDR3 coding sequence is TGTGCCATCTCGACAGGGAAGGGAGATACGCAGTATTTT. Its translation is CAISTGKGDTQYF.